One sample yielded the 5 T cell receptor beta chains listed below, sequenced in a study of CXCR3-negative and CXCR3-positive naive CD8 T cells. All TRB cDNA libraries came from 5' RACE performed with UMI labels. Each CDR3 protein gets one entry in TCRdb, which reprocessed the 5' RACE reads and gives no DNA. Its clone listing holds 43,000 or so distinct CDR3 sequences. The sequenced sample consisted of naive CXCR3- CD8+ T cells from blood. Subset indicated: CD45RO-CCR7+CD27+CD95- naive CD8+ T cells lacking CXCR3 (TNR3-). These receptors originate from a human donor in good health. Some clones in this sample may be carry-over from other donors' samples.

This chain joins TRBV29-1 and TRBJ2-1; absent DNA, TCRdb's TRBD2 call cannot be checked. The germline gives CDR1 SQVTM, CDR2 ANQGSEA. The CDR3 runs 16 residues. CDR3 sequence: CSVEDPPSGSYNEQFF.

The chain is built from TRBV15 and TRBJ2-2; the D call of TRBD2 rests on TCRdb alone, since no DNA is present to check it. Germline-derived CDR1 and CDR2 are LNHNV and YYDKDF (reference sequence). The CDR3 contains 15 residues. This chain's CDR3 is CATSRRETHTGELFF.

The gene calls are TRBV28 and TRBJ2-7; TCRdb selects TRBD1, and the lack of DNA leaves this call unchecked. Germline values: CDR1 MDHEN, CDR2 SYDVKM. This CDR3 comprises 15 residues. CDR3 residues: CASSLFRGSSYEQYF.

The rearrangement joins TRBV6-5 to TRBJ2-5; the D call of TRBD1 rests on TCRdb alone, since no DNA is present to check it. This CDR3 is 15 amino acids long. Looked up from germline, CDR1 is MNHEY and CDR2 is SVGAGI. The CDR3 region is CASSYLGGQEETQYF.

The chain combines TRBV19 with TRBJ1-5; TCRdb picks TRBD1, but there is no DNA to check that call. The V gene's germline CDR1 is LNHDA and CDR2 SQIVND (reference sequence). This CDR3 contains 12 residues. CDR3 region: CASSTRDQPQHF. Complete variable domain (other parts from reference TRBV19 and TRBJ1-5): DGGITQSPKYLFRKEGQNVTLSCEQNLNHDAMYWYRQDPGQGLRLIYYSQIVNDFQKGDIAEGYSVSREKKESFPLTVTSAQKNPTAFYLCASSTRDQPQHFGDGTRLSIL.